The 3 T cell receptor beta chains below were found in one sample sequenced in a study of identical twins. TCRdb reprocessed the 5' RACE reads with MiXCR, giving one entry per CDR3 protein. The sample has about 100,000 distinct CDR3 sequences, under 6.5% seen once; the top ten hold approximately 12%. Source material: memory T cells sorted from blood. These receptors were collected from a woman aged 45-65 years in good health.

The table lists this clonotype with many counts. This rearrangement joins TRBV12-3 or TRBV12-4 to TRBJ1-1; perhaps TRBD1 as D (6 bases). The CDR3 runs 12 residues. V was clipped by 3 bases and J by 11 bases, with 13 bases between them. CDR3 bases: TGTGCCAGCAGTTTCGGGACACTGTCGGCTTTCTTT. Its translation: CASSFGTLSAFF.

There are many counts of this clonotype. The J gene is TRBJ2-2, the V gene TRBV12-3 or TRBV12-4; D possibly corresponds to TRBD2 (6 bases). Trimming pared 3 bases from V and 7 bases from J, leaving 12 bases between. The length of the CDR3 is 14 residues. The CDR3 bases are TGTGCCAGCAGTTTTCGTCAGGGAGGCGGGGAGCTGTTTTTT. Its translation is CASSFRQGGGELFF.

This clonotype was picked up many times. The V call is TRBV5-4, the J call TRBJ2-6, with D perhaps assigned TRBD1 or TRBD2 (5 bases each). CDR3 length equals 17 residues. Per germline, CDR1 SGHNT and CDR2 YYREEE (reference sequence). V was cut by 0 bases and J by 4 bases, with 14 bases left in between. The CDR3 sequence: CASSLEGPPLGANVLTF. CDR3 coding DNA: TGTGCCAGCAGCTTGGAGGGACCTCCTCTCGGGGCCAACGTCCTGACTTTC. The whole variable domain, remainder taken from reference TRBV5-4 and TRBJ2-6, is ETGVTQSPTHLIKTRGQQVTLRCSSQSGHNTVSWYQQALGQGPQFIFQYYREEENGRGNFPPRFSGLQFPNYSSELNVNALELDDSALYLCASSLEGPPLGANVLTFGAGSRLTVL.